The rows below give T cell receptor beta chains drawn from one sample of a study of T-cell memory formation after mild COVID-19. From the 5' RACE reads, TCRdb called clonotypes with MiXCR, one entry per CDR3 protein. The data contain approximately 190,000 distinct CDR3 sequences, about 17% of them singletons. Sequencing was carried out using PBMCs or a T cell subset sorted from them (not recorded which). The receptors were gathered from an adult woman who had mild COVID-19 (a few samples of this study predate the infection). Cell type and time point are not known. The CDR3 runs from the conserved cysteine through the conserved F or W. The D gene is left open where the match is weak. The size field is filled for only some rows; it gives once, few, many or a size class.

CASSLGIRTPSGEQYF	TRBV7-2	TRBJ2-7	NA	NA
CASSVHGGYNEQFF	TRBV9	TRBJ2-1	NA	many
CASSLIAGSHEQYF	TRBV7-6	TRBJ2-7	NA	few
CSVLGRGTETQYF	TRBV29-1	TRBJ2-5	TRBD2	NA
CASSWQVRGPYNEQFF	TRBV5-5	TRBJ2-1	NA	many
CATSPPGGSSYHEQFF	TRBV24-1	TRBJ2-1	NA	NA
CASTDQGLRGETQYF	TRBV2	TRBJ2-5	NA	NA
CASRAWGDSTGELFF	TRBV12-3/TRBV12-4	TRBJ2-2	NA	few
CAIRDVNEQFF	TRBV10-3	TRBJ2-1	NA	NA
CASSRGGLAGGYTDTQYF	TRBV3-1	TRBJ2-3	TRBD2	few
CASSLGPQGAAVNTEAFF	TRBV5-5	TRBJ1-1	TRBD1	NA
CSADRVTGELFF	TRBV29-1	TRBJ2-2	TRBD1	few
CSVGFQGKPQYF	TRBV29-1	TRBJ2-3	NA	few
CASSLAGSANEKLFF	TRBV5-1	TRBJ1-4	NA	NA
CASSQEIRGEKLFF	TRBV4-2	TRBJ1-4	NA	few
CRAGGPVSVYEQYF	TRBV20-1	TRBJ2-7	TRBD2	NA
CSVGDRQSSYEQYF	TRBV29-1	TRBJ2-7	TRBD1	many
CASSLLGLAGVEFF	TRBV5-6	TRBJ2-1	TRBD2	NA
CASSLFARAGTYEQYF	TRBV5-1	TRBJ2-7	NA	few
CASSQVGEGQGTIYF	TRBV7-2	TRBJ1-3	TRBD1	NA
CASSLAGLARTDTQYF	TRBV7-6	TRBJ2-3	TRBD2	few
CATSAPEANYGYTF	TRBV24-1	TRBJ1-2	NA	NA
CASSLVLAGVGEQYF	TRBV7-2	TRBJ2-7	TRBD2	NA
CASSHSKQGRRETQYF	TRBV3-1	TRBJ2-5	NA	few
CASSRGYAEQYF	TRBV4-1	TRBJ2-7	NA	few
CASSLYADTQYF	TRBV7-2	TRBJ2-3	NA	few
CASRGGSEAFF	TRBV3-1	TRBJ1-1	NA	many
CATSDLLSGGNTGELFF	TRBV24-1	TRBJ2-2	NA	few
CASSPRQLNTEAFF	TRBV18	TRBJ1-1	NA	NA
CASSRYRDRSSYEQYF	TRBV7-9	TRBJ2-7	TRBD1	few
CASSQGGPGYGYTF	TRBV4-1	TRBJ1-2	NA	NA
CASSQDRTGHNEQFF	TRBV4-2	TRBJ2-1	NA	NA
CSAKSGTSSYEQYF	TRBV20-1	TRBJ2-7	TRBD2	NA
CASSLLGTDSYEQYF	TRBV12-3/TRBV12-4	TRBJ2-7	NA	NA
CASSPRQGFINEQFF	TRBV6-2/TRBV6-3	TRBJ2-1	TRBD1	few
CSATGTGGLASTDTQYF	TRBV20-1	TRBJ2-3	TRBD1	many
CASRAGLDTDTQYF	TRBV4-1	TRBJ2-3	NA	NA
CASSQAGSGGEAFF	TRBV5-1	TRBJ1-1	NA	few
CASSLWGTGALAEAFF	TRBV5-5	TRBJ1-1	TRBD1	few
CASSLQGATGTDTQYF	TRBV12-3/TRBV12-4	TRBJ2-3	TRBD1	few
CASSRGLAGADYNEQFF	TRBV18	TRBJ2-1	TRBD2	NA
CASSLTFQETQYF	TRBV7-3	TRBJ2-5	NA	NA
CASSRRSGAAYEQYF	TRBV18	TRBJ2-7	TRBD2	NA
CASSKYEDRTHSNQPQHF	TRBV21-1	TRBJ1-5	NA	NA
CSVGSLVNTEAFF	TRBV29-1	TRBJ1-1	NA	few
CASSLGSGGVLGTQYF	TRBV7-2	TRBJ2-3	TRBD2	few
CASSKREGDSEQFF	TRBV2	TRBJ2-1	TRBD2	NA
CSAKGLTSSYEQYF	TRBV20-1	TRBJ2-7	NA	NA
CASSLVSGGQETQYF	TRBV27	TRBJ2-5	TRBD2	few
CASSLGYGEQFF	TRBV3-1	TRBJ2-1	NA	few
CASSLIPENYGYTF	TRBV7-3	TRBJ1-2	NA	few
CASSWDYYNEQFF	TRBV7-2	TRBJ2-1	TRBD2	NA